This is a list of T cell receptor beta chains from one sample in a study of CD4+ T cells in melanoma. Assay: immunoSEQ multiplex PCR; the TCRdb copy retains only in-frame clones and omits some. The sample lists 13,000 or so clones, around 68% occurring once. Sequencing was performed on cells from a culture (not recorded whether cultured in vitro). These TCRs come from a human donor with melanoma. Each CDR3 is given with its conserved first and last residue. The D gene is left open where the match is weak. Some rows mark clone size as missing; the rest say once, few, many or name a class of expanded clone.

j_call: TRBJ2-7
clone_size: NA
d_call: NA
v_call: TRBV19
cdr3_nt: TGTGCCAGAATATCCGGGGACTCTAGGACTTCTAGCTCCTACGAGCAGTACTTC
cdr3_aa: CARISGDSRTSSSYEQYF

j_call: TRBJ1-5
clone_size: NA
d_call: NA
v_call: TRBV7-2
cdr3_nt: TGTGCCAGCAGCTTAGATTCGGGGGGGGGTCCGCATCAGCCCCAGCATTTT
cdr3_aa: CASSLDSGGGPHQPQHF

j_call: TRBJ2-5
clone_size: NA
d_call: NA
v_call: TRBV5-1
cdr3_nt: TGCGCCAGCAGCTTGGCCTGGGGGACAAATCAAGAGACCCAGTACTTC
cdr3_aa: CASSLAWGTNQETQYF

j_call: TRBJ1-4
clone_size: once
d_call: NA
v_call: TRBV4-3
cdr3_nt: TGCGCCAGCAGCCAGTCGGACAACACCCTCCGGGGGAAACTGTTTTTT
cdr3_aa: CASSQSDNTLRGKLFF

j_call: TRBJ2-5
clone_size: NA
d_call: TRBD2
v_call: TRBV5-1
cdr3_nt: TGCGCCAGCAGCTCACGGGGGGGAGTGGGGTACCAAGAGACCCAGTACTTC
cdr3_aa: CASSSRGGVGYQETQYF

j_call: TRBJ2-1
clone_size: NA
d_call: TRBD2
v_call: TRBV29-1
cdr3_nt: TGCAGCGTTGAAGGGCGGGGGTCCTACAATGAGCAGTTCTTC
cdr3_aa: CSVEGRGSYNEQFF

j_call: TRBJ1-3
clone_size: NA
d_call: NA
v_call: TRBV10-1
cdr3_nt: TGCGCCAGCAAAAACCGGACCCGGAGAACCATATATTTT
cdr3_aa: CASKNRTRRTIYF

j_call: TRBJ2-3
clone_size: NA
d_call: NA
v_call: TRBV12-1
cdr3_nt: TGTGCCAGCAGCCCCCCTGCAGGGCGCACAGATACGCAGTATTTT
cdr3_aa: CASSPPAGRTDTQYF

j_call: TRBJ2-3
clone_size: once
d_call: NA
v_call: TRBV10-1
cdr3_nt: TGCGCCAGCAGTGATCGGGACTCTCTGGGGGCAGATACGCAGTATTTT
cdr3_aa: CASSDRDSLGADTQYF

j_call: TRBJ2-7
clone_size: NA
d_call: NA
v_call: TRBV5-1
cdr3_nt: TGCGCCAGCAGCTTGGACAGGAGCTACGAGCAGTACTTC
cdr3_aa: CASSLDRSYEQYF

j_call: TRBJ2-3
clone_size: once
d_call: NA
v_call: TRBV6-5
cdr3_nt: TGTGCCAGCAGTTACCCGGGGACAGATACGCAGTATTTT
cdr3_aa: CASSYPGTDTQYF

j_call: TRBJ1-2
clone_size: few
d_call: NA
v_call: TRBV28
cdr3_nt: TGTGCCAGCAGTTTAAGATTATATGGCTACACCTTC
cdr3_aa: CASSLRLYGYTF

j_call: TRBJ2-5
clone_size: NA
d_call: NA
v_call: TRBV5-1
cdr3_nt: TGCGCCAGCAGCTTGCTGGGGGGGGGCGAAGAGACCCAGTACTTC
cdr3_aa: CASSLLGGGEETQYF

j_call: TRBJ1-1
clone_size: NA
d_call: NA
v_call: TRBV27
cdr3_nt: TGTGCCAGCAGACCCCAACTGGGGGGACTGAACACTGAAGCTTTCTTT
cdr3_aa: CASRPQLGGLNTEAFF

j_call: TRBJ1-4
clone_size: NA
d_call: NA
v_call: TRBV14
cdr3_nt: TGTGCCAGCAGCCAATTGGACCGGACAACTAATGAAAAACTGTTTTTT
cdr3_aa: CASSQLDRTTNEKLFF

j_call: TRBJ2-6
clone_size: NA
d_call: NA
v_call: TRBV10-1
cdr3_nt: TGCGCCAGCAGTGATGGGGGAACCGGGGCCAACGTCCTGACTTTC
cdr3_aa: CASSDGGTGANVLTF

j_call: TRBJ2-3
clone_size: NA
d_call: TRBD2
v_call: TRBV13
cdr3_nt: TGTGCCAGCAGCGGTATATACGCGCTAGGCGGGGGGAGGTCAGATACGCAGTATTTT
cdr3_aa: CASSGIYALGGGRSDTQYF

j_call: TRBJ2-3
clone_size: NA
d_call: NA
v_call: TRBV6-1
cdr3_nt: TGTGCCAGCAGTGACCCCGGACGGAGGACAGATACGCAGTATTTT
cdr3_aa: CASSDPGRRTDTQYF

j_call: TRBJ2-4
clone_size: NA
d_call: NA
v_call: TRBV5-1
cdr3_nt: TGCGCCAGCAGCTCGGACTTGGGAAACATTCAGTACTTC
cdr3_aa: CASSSDLGNIQYF

j_call: TRBJ1-6
clone_size: NA
d_call: TRBD1
v_call: TRBV15
cdr3_nt: TGTGCCACCAGCAGAGATTTAGGGGGCAGCGATAATTCACCCCTCCACTTT
cdr3_aa: CATSRDLGGSDNSPLHF

j_call: TRBJ2-1
clone_size: NA
d_call: TRBD2
v_call: TRBV7-3
cdr3_nt: TGTGCCAGCAGCTTAACTAGCGGGGCCTCGGGTGAGCAGTTCTTC
cdr3_aa: CASSLTSGASGEQFF

j_call: TRBJ1-2
clone_size: NA
d_call: NA
v_call: TRBV7-9
cdr3_nt: TGTGCCAGCAGCTCGAACAGGGTGGCGGGAACTAACTATGGCTACACCTTC
cdr3_aa: CASSSNRVAGTNYGYTF

j_call: TRBJ1-3
clone_size: NA
d_call: TRBD1
v_call: TRBV18
cdr3_nt: TGTGCCAGCTCAGAGCAGACAGGGCGCTCTGGAAACACCATATATTTT
cdr3_aa: CASSEQTGRSGNTIYF

j_call: TRBJ2-1
clone_size: NA
d_call: NA
v_call: TRBV4-2
cdr3_nt: TGTGCCAGCAGCTCGACTGGCGGGGCTAGGGAGCAGTTCTTC
cdr3_aa: CASSSTGGAREQFF

j_call: TRBJ2-4
clone_size: NA
d_call: TRBD1
v_call: TRBV19
cdr3_nt: TGTGCCAGTAGTCCCTACGACAGGGGGCTAGCCAAAAACATTCAGTACTTC
cdr3_aa: CASSPYDRGLAKNIQYF

j_call: TRBJ2-2
clone_size: NA
d_call: NA
v_call: TRBV27
cdr3_nt: TGTGCCAGCAGTTTGGGCTCATACACCGGGGAGCTGTTTTTT
cdr3_aa: CASSLGSYTGELFF

j_call: TRBJ2-1
clone_size: NA
d_call: NA
v_call: TRBV19
cdr3_nt: TGTGCCAGTCTCGGGGGGACAAGCTTTCGGAGGCAGTTCTTC
cdr3_aa: CASLGGTSFRRQFF

j_call: TRBJ1-3
clone_size: NA
d_call: NA
v_call: TRBV9
cdr3_nt: TGTGCCAGCAGCGAAACGGGGTTAAACTCTGGAAACACCATATATTTT
cdr3_aa: CASSETGLNSGNTIYF

j_call: TRBJ1-5
clone_size: NA
d_call: TRBD1
v_call: TRBV7-2
cdr3_nt: TGTGCCAGCAGCGCGGGACAGACTAGCAATCAGCCCCAGCATTTT
cdr3_aa: CASSAGQTSNQPQHF

j_call: TRBJ2-5
clone_size: NA
d_call: NA
v_call: TRBV11-3
cdr3_nt: TGTGCCAGCAGCTTATCCCTCCAAGAGACCCAGTACTTC
cdr3_aa: CASSLSLQETQYF

j_call: TRBJ1-5
clone_size: NA
d_call: TRBD1
v_call: TRBV4-2
cdr3_nt: TGTGCCAGCAGCCCCTCCGACAGGGCCTATAGCAATCAGCCCCAGCATTTT
cdr3_aa: CASSPSDRAYSNQPQHF

j_call: TRBJ2-5
clone_size: NA
d_call: TRBD1
v_call: TRBV6-5
cdr3_nt: TGTGCCAGCAGGACAGGGGGAACACAAGAGACCCAGTACTTC
cdr3_aa: CASRTGGTQETQYF

j_call: TRBJ1-5
clone_size: few
d_call: NA
v_call: TRBV5-4
cdr3_nt: TGTGCCAGCAGCTTGGCAGGGAGGGATCGAACCCAGCATTTT
cdr3_aa: CASSLAGRDRTQHF

j_call: TRBJ1-1
clone_size: NA
d_call: NA
v_call: TRBV15
cdr3_nt: TGTGCCACCAGCAGAGCCGGTAAGATTGACGGCAAGAACACTGAAGCTTTCTTT
cdr3_aa: CATSRAGKIDGKNTEAFF

j_call: TRBJ2-7
clone_size: few
d_call: TRBD1
v_call: TRBV11-3
cdr3_nt: TGTGCCAGCGGGACAGGGGACGAGCAGTACTTC
cdr3_aa: CASGTGDEQYF

j_call: TRBJ2-7
clone_size: NA
d_call: NA
v_call: TRBV2
cdr3_nt: TGTGCCAGCAGTGAATCCGCAGGGACCTACGAGCAGTACTTC
cdr3_aa: CASSESAGTYEQYF

j_call: TRBJ1-2
clone_size: NA
d_call: TRBD1
v_call: TRBV11-3
cdr3_nt: TGTGCCAGCAGTAGAGGACAGGGGGTTGGTAGTGGCTACACCTTC
cdr3_aa: CASSRGQGVGSGYTF

j_call: TRBJ2-2
clone_size: few
d_call: NA
v_call: TRBV6-5
cdr3_nt: TGTGCCAGCAGTTACCTTGGCAGGCCCACCGGGGAGCTGTTTTTT
cdr3_aa: CASSYLGRPTGELFF

j_call: TRBJ1-5
clone_size: few
d_call: NA
v_call: TRBV2
cdr3_nt: TGTGCCAGCAGGCGTACTGAGGGCCCGTCCCAGCATTTT
cdr3_aa: CASRRTEGPSQHF

j_call: TRBJ1-4
clone_size: NA
d_call: NA
v_call: TRBV4-1
cdr3_nt: TGCGCCAGCAGCCAAGGACGAGGGGGGTGGGGTGAAAAACTGTTTTTT
cdr3_aa: CASSQGRGGWGEKLFF

j_call: TRBJ2-5
clone_size: NA
d_call: NA
v_call: TRBV6-5
cdr3_nt: TGTGCCAGCAGTTACTCGAGGGCTAAGACCCAGTACTTC
cdr3_aa: CASSYSRAKTQYF

j_call: TRBJ2-7
clone_size: NA
d_call: TRBD1
v_call: TRBV7-6
cdr3_nt: TGTGCCAGCAGCTTTACAGGGGATCCCCGGGACGAGCAGTACTTC
cdr3_aa: CASSFTGDPRDEQYF

j_call: TRBJ2-3
clone_size: NA
d_call: NA
v_call: TRBV6-1
cdr3_nt: TGTGCCAGCGGGGTTGCTCGGGCGGGGACGGATACGCAGTATTTT
cdr3_aa: CASGVARAGTDTQYF

j_call: TRBJ1-1
clone_size: few
d_call: NA
v_call: TRBV5-1
cdr3_nt: TGCGCCAGCAGCCACCACATTGACAGGAATGAAGCTTTCTTT
cdr3_aa: CASSHHIDRNEAFF

j_call: TRBJ1-2
clone_size: few
d_call: NA
v_call: TRBV5-1
cdr3_nt: TGCGCCAGCAGCTTGGCATCCGGCCCCGTTATGGATGGCTACACCTTC
cdr3_aa: CASSLASGPVMDGYTF

j_call: TRBJ2-1
clone_size: NA
d_call: NA
v_call: TRBV29-1
cdr3_nt: TGCAGCGTCAAAAACAGGGCCGCCTCCTACAATGAGCAGTTCTTC
cdr3_aa: CSVKNRAASYNEQFF

j_call: TRBJ2-3
clone_size: NA
d_call: NA
v_call: TRBV11-2
cdr3_nt: TGTGCCAGCAGCTTAGTAGCCCCTGGGTACACAGATACGCAGTATTTT
cdr3_aa: CASSLVAPGYTDTQYF

j_call: TRBJ2-7
clone_size: NA
d_call: NA
v_call: TRBV6-5
cdr3_nt: TGTGCCAGCCAACGGGGGATCTCCTCCTACGAGCAGTACTTC
cdr3_aa: CASQRGISSYEQYF

j_call: TRBJ2-3
clone_size: NA
d_call: NA
v_call: TRBV12-5
cdr3_nt: TGTGCTAGTGCATCTTCGGGGGCAGATACGCAGTATTTT
cdr3_aa: CASASSGADTQYF

j_call: TRBJ1-5
clone_size: NA
d_call: NA
v_call: TRBV10-3
cdr3_nt: TGTGCCAGCAGCCCTCGGGAGGGCGGTAATCAGCCCCAGCATTTT
cdr3_aa: CASSPREGGNQPQHF

j_call: TRBJ2-7
clone_size: NA
d_call: NA
v_call: TRBV7-6
cdr3_nt: TGTGCCAGCAGCTCCCGCCCAGGGGGGGTCAGCTCCTACGAGCAGTACTTC
cdr3_aa: CASSSRPGGVSSYEQYF

j_call: TRBJ2-7
clone_size: NA
d_call: NA
v_call: TRBV7-8
cdr3_nt: TGTGCCAGCAGCTTAAGCACATCCTACGAGCAGTACTTC
cdr3_aa: CASSLSTSYEQYF

j_call: TRBJ1-4
clone_size: once
d_call: NA
v_call: TRBV29-1
cdr3_nt: TGCAGCGTTGAAGGGAGTAATGAAAAACTGTTTTTT
cdr3_aa: CSVEGSNEKLFF

j_call: TRBJ2-5
clone_size: NA
d_call: NA
v_call: TRBV7-8
cdr3_nt: TGTGCCAGCAGCTCCTCCGCGACCCAGTACTTC
cdr3_aa: CASSSSATQYF

j_call: TRBJ2-5
clone_size: NA
d_call: NA
v_call: TRBV7-6
cdr3_nt: TGTGCCAGCAGCTATGGACCAGGGGAGACCCAGTACTTC
cdr3_aa: CASSYGPGETQYF